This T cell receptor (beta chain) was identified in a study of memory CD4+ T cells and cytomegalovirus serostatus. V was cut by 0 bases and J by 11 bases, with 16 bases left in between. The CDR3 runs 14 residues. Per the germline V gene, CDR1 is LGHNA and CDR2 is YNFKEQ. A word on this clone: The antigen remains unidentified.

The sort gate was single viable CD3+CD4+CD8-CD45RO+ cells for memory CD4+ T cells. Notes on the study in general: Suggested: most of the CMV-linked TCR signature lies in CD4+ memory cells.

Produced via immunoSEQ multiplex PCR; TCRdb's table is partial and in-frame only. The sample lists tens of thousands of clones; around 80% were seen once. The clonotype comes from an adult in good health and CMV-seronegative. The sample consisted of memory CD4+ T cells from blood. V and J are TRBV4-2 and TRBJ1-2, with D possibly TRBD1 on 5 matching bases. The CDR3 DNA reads TGTGCCAGCAGCCAAGATGCCGGGGGACGGGCGTACACCTTC. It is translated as CASSQDAGGRAYTF.